The 22 T cell receptor beta chains presented below share a single source sample, sequenced in a study of T cell responses to AZD1222 COVID-19 vaccine. TCRdb's table, derived via immunoSEQ multiplex PCR, lists solely in-frame clones and lacks some. Of under 130,000 clones in the sample, 91% were seen once. The source material was peripheral blood, sampled on day 0 of AZD1222 vaccination. These receptors were obtained from an adult in good health.

The V call is TRBV5-1, the J call TRBJ1-1, with D maybe TRBD1 (5 bases). The CDR3 consists of 12 residues. Germline assignment: CDR1 SGHRS and CDR2 YFSETQ. Trimming cost V 3 bases and J 9 bases, with 12 bases left between them. The CDR3 protein is CASSSGEGKAFF. CDR3 sequence (DNA): TGCGCCAGCAGCTCAGGCGAGGGGAAAGCTTTCTTT. The variable domain in full, with the rest retrieved from reference TRBV5-1 and TRBJ1-1, is KAGVTQTPRYLIKTRGQQVTLSCSPISGHRSVSWYQQTPGQGLQFLFEYFSETQRNKGNFPGRFSGRQFSNSRSEMNVSTLELGDSALYLCASSSGEGKAFFGQGTRLTVV.

The chain carries TRBV5-4 and TRBJ1-1; possibly TRBD1 for D (6 bases). This CDR3 is built from 14 residues. V was shortened by 5 bases and J by 4 bases, with 15 bases between the two germline ends. Germline CDR1 and CDR2: SGHNT and YYREEE (reference sequence). The CDR3 here is CASSDLGGFTEAFF. CDR3 sequence (DNA): TGTGCCAGCAGTGACCTAGGGGGTTTCACTGAAGCTTTCTTT.

The rearrangement uses TRBV24-1 and TRBJ2-1; no clear D. The germline CDR1 and CDR2 sequences are KGHDR and SFDVKD. The V gene lost 10 bases and the J gene lost 4 bases, with 22 bases spanning the gap. The CDR3 has 16 amino acids. Written as DNA, the CDR3 is TGTGCCACTTCCGACCAAGGCCGGAATCCGTACAATGAGCAGTTCTTC. It yields the protein CATSDQGRNPYNEQFF.

A word on this clone: Relative to the germline gene, one junction end is altered; a read error may explain this. V usage is TRBV6-5 and J usage is TRBJ2-1; D is unclear. The CDR3 contains 16 residues. Germline lookup yields CDR1 MNHEY and CDR2 SVGAGI. CDR3 protein: CASSYSSVSSYIEQFF. The DNA for the CDR3 is TGTGCCAGCAGTTATAGCAGCGTGAGCTCCTACATTGAGCAGTTCTTC.

The V and J genes are TRBV29-1 and TRBJ2-5; D unclear. V lost 5 bases and J 2 bases, leaving 6 bases between the germline ends. Germline values: CDR1 SQVTM, CDR2 ANQGSEA. The CDR3 runs to 11 residues. CDR3 sequence (DNA): TGCAGCGTTCGGTGGCAAGAGACCCAGTACTTC. Residues: CSVRWQETQYF.

The rearrangement joins TRBV7-6 to TRBJ2-1; D remains unclear. Germline lookup yields CDR1 SGHVS and CDR2 FNYEAQ. Deletions cut 1 base from V and 0 bases from J, with 10 bases between. The CDR3 extends over 16 amino acids. This CDR3 reads CASSLGPSNSYNEQFF. In DNA, the CDR3 is TGTGCCAGCAGCTTAGGGCCCTCCAACTCCTACAATGAGCAGTTCTTC.

The V gene is TRBV6-6, the J gene TRBJ2-2; 7 bases are shared with TRBD2. Germline CDR1 is MNHNY and CDR2 is SVGAGI (reference sequence). This CDR3 contains 15 residues. Trimming at V came to 6 bases and at J to 5 bases, leaving 9 bases not matched to a gene. CDR3 DNA sequence: TGTGCCAGCAGCGCACTCTGGGGAGGGACCGGGGAGCTGTTTTTT. Residues: CASSALWGGTGELFF.

The V call is TRBV10-3, the J call TRBJ1-1; perhaps TRBD1 as D (6 bases). Deletions cut 3 bases from V and 1 base from J, with 15 bases between. Germline CDR1 is ENHRY and CDR2 is SYGVKD. The CDR3 consists of 16 residues. CDR3 in amino acids: CAISEGKGGRNTEAFF. The CDR3 bases are TGTGCCATCAGTGAAGGAAAGGGGGGCAGGAACACTGAAGCTTTCTTT.

The chain is built from TRBV2 and TRBJ2-4; D unresolved. The V and J ends lost 3 bases and 10 bases respectively, with 13 bases between them. The CDR3 is made up of 13 amino acids. Germline V gene sequence: CDR1 SNHLY, CDR2 FYNNEI. The CDR3 nucleotides are TGTGCCAGCAGTGAGCGGACCCCGCCAATTCAGTACTTC. Its translation: CASSERTPPIQYF.

The J gene is TRBJ1-1, the V gene TRBV27; 10 bases are a match to TRBD1. The CDR3 is 13 amino acids. J was trimmed by 4 bases and V by 7 bases; bases with no gene match: 3. The germline V gene has CDR1 MNHEY and CDR2 SMNVEV (reference sequence). Here the CDR3 reads CASMGQGTTEAFF. The CDR3 DNA follows: TGTGCCAGCATGGGACAGGGGACCACTGAAGCTTTCTTT.

The chain links TRBV11-3 to TRBJ2-1; D not certain. This CDR3 contains 12 residues. Germline CDR1 reads SGHNT; CDR2 reads YENEEA. The V gene lost 5 bases and the J gene lost 5 bases, with 7 bases spanning the gap. In DNA, the CDR3 is TGTGCCAGCAGCCCGACCAACAATGAGCAGTTCTTC. It specifies CASSPTNNEQFF.

This chain links TRBV6-6 with TRBJ2-2; 11 bases match TRBD1. The CDR3 has 15 residues. The V segment lost 10 bases and the J segment 2 bases; nucleotides outside the gene matches: 6. Looked up from germline, CDR1 is MNHNY and CDR2 is SVGAGI (reference sequence). The CDR3 is CATSRTGGNTGELFF. CDR3 DNA: TGTGCCACCTCGCGGACAGGGGGCAACACCGGGGAGCTGTTTTTT.

V and J are TRBV24-1 and TRBJ2-3, with D tentatively TRBD1 (6 bases). The germline CDR1 and CDR2 sequences are KGHDR and SFDVKD. The CDR3 contains 14 residues. Trimming shortened V by 3 bases and J by 8 bases, and 14 bases separated the two germline ends. This chain's CDR3 is CATSDPGTPSTQYF. CDR3 DNA sequence: TGTGCCACCAGTGATCCTGGGACACCGTCTACGCAGTATTTT.

This chain connects TRBV30 to TRBJ2-7, with 12 positions matching TRBD1. V was clipped by 2 bases and J by 7 bases; unmatched bases: 6. Per the germline V gene, CDR1 is GTSNPN and CDR2 is SVGIG (reference sequence). The CDR3 consists of 14 residues. The chain's CDR3 is CAWSRDRGQGEQYF. CDR3 nucleotides: TGTGCCTGGAGTCGGGACAGGGGGCAAGGGGAGCAGTACTTC.

The rearrangement joins TRBV28 to TRBJ2-1, with 9 bases fitting TRBD2. Germline V gene data show CDR1 as MDHEN and CDR2 as SYDVKM. V dropped 2 bases and J dropped 5; count of bases not matched to a gene: 7. The CDR3 length is 16 residues. CDR3 sequence reads: CASSLAGGPRNNEQFF. The DNA for the CDR3 is TGTGCCAGCAGTTTAGCGGGAGGGCCCCGGAACAATGAGCAGTTCTTC.

The V and J genes are TRBV9 and TRBJ1-6; no firm D call. This CDR3 region has 14 residues. Germline CDR1 and CDR2: SGDLS and YYNGEE. Trimming cost V 0 bases and J 10 bases, with 11 bases left between them. This CDR3 reads CASSVVQVGSPLHF. In DNA, the CDR3 is TGTGCCAGCAGCGTAGTGCAGGTCGGCTCACCCCTCCACTTT.

The CDR3 protein is CASSGQGAGEAFF. The CDR3 bases are TGTGCCAGCAGTGGACAGGGGGCTGGTGAAGCTTTCTTT. The chain has TRBV2 and TRBJ1-1; 10 bases align to TRBD1. This CDR3 comprises 13 residues. The J segment lost 7 bases and the V segment lost 4 bases, leaving 3 bases of the junction unmatched. Germline loops: CDR1 SNHLY, CDR2 FYNNEI.

This clone was observed a single time. The chain combines TRBV6-1 with TRBJ2-1; maybe TRBD1 (6 bases). Germline values: CDR1 MNHNS, CDR2 SASEGT. V lost 0 bases and J lost 6, with 18 bases in between. The CDR3 sequence is 17 residues long. CDR3 region: CASSEAGIAEGGNEQFF. The DNA for the CDR3 is TGTGCCAGCAGTGAAGCCGGGATAGCCGAAGGGGGCAATGAGCAGTTCTTC.

The V gene is TRBV29-1, the J gene TRBJ1-1; D is undetermined. CDR1 and CDR2 from the germline V gene are SQVTM and ANQGSEA. Trimming cost V 5 bases and J 0 bases, with 10 bases left between them. The CDR3 is 13 amino acids. CDR3 in DNA: TGCAGCGTTTTCAGTCTCATGAACACTGAAGCTTTCTTT. Encoded protein: CSVFSLMNTEAFF.

This chain joins TRBV5-6 and TRBJ1-2; D not certain. The CDR3 is 14 residues long. Trimming took off 0 bases at V and 5 bases at J, with 11 bases between the two ends. Germline values: CDR1 SGHDT, CDR2 YYEEEE. CDR3 coding DNA: TGTGCCAGCAGCTTGGTCTGGGGAGGGTATGGCTACACCTTC. This translates into CASSLVWGGYGYTF. Complete variable domain (other parts from reference TRBV5-6 and TRBJ1-2): DAGVTQSPTHLIKTRGQQVTLRCSPKSGHDTVSWYQQALGQGPQFIFQYYEEEERQRGNFPDRFSGHQFPNYSSELNVNALLLGDSALYLCASSLVWGGYGYTFGSGTRLTVV.

This clone is a singleton in its sample. The gene calls are TRBV5-1 and TRBJ1-3; D not resolved. The germline V gene has CDR1 SGHRS and CDR2 YFSETQ. The CDR3 sequence is 15 residues long. V was shortened by 7 bases and J by 0 bases, with 14 bases between the two germline ends. The DNA for the CDR3 is TGCGCCAGCTCGATTGCCCCTAGCTCTGGAAACACCATATATTTT. Protein: CASSIAPSSGNTIYF.

The CDR3 DNA reads as TGTGCCAGCAGCTTTACGTATAACACTGAAGCTTTCTTT. Translation gives CASSFTYNTEAFF. The chain carries TRBV11-1 and TRBJ1-1; D remains unclear. The CDR3 has 13 amino acids. Between the trimmed V and J ends, which lost 3 bases and 2 bases, there was a span of 7 bases. Germline assignment: CDR1 SGHAT and CDR2 FQDESV (reference sequence).